This T cell receptor beta chain was retrieved from a study of OX40 agonist ivuxolimab in advanced cancers. Study summary: Ivuxolimab, which patients received intravenously every 2 weeks, was dosed at 0.01 to 10 mg/kg. Head and neck, renal cell, melanoma or hepatocellular carcinoma were the cancers that dose-escalation patients had.

CDR1 is SGDLS, CDR2 YYNGEE, per germline. Deletions cut 4 bases from V and 7 bases from J, with 8 bases between. CDR3 size: 11 residues. Only in-frame clones appear in the TCRdb table, and some are missing; sequencing was by immunoSEQ multiplex PCR. This table has 85,000 to 100,000 clones, about 85% appearing once. General study findings and limits: Fewer expanded clones were found on average in CD4+ than in CD8+ T cells. In a subset of nonresponders, normalized T-cell clonal expansion was also low.

On this clone itself: The antigen remains undetermined. Other DNA sequences in the same sample also yield this CDR3.

The sequence came from an adult with an advanced solid tumor such as melanoma, head and neck, liver or kidney cancer. Sequenced here: CD4+ or CD8+ T cells sorted from blood, sampled in a trial of the OX40 agonist ivuxolimab. The chain couples TRBV9 to TRBJ1-2; D is unclear. The CDR3 is CASSSLGGYTF. CDR3 sequence (DNA): TGTGCCAGCAGCTCTCTCGGTGGCTACACCTTC.